This paragraph covers one T cell receptor (beta chain) sequence. The antigen is not known. The record originates from a study of T cells in Graves' hyperthyroidism and ophthalmopathy. The PBMCs were taken from around 9 ml of fresh peripheral blood. Study outcomes and limitations: Patients with ophthalmopathy were separated from those with stable hyperthyroidism by a 13 V-J model. Ophthalmopathy was identified by the model a median approximately 6.9 months ahead of onset.

Germline-derived CDR1 and CDR2 are LGHDT and YNNKEL (reference sequence). V lost 7 bases to trimming and J lost 1 base, with 10 bases between them. CDR3 length equals 14 residues. Amplified regions were TCR beta CDR3 sequences from RNA transcripts. HTBI primers were employed in a first-round RT-PCR of the TCR CDR3. A single record per CDR3 protein comes from TCRdb applying MiXCR to the multiplex PCR reads. The repertoire has about 370,000 distinct CDR3 sequences, roughly 15% of them found once; the top ten carry roughly a fifth. Sequencing input: blood. This clonotype was sampled from a woman aged 60 to 75 with Graves' ophthalmopathy. This rearrangement joins TRBV3-1 to TRBJ2-2; no definite D call. For the CDR3, the DNA is TGTGCCAGCACCCGGACGGGGAACACCGGGGAGCTGTTTTTT. Translating it yields CASTRTGNTGELFF.